A selection of T cell receptor beta chains follows, all from one sample in a study of T cell responses to AZD1222 COVID-19 vaccine. Assay: immunoSEQ multiplex PCR; the TCRdb copy retains only in-frame clones and omits some. The sample shows roughly 100,000 clones, roughly 82% of them seen only once. The material was peripheral blood, obtained on day 0 of AZD1222 vaccination. These receptors all stem from an adult in good health. The CDR3 runs from the conserved cysteine through the conserved F or W. D genes are given only for firm matches. For some rows the clone size is stated as once, few or many, or as a class when expanded; others skip it.

v_call: TRBV7-9
d_call: NA
clone_size: NA
j_call: TRBJ1-2
cdr3_nt: TGTGCCAGCAGCCTCGTCCTGAGAGGCTACACCTTC
cdr3_aa: CASSLVLRGYTF

v_call: TRBV19
d_call: NA
clone_size: NA
j_call: TRBJ1-1
cdr3_nt: TGTGCCAGTAGTATCCAGGCCATGGACACTGAAGCTTTCTTT
cdr3_aa: CASSIQAMDTEAFF

v_call: TRBV6-5
d_call: TRBD1
clone_size: NA
j_call: TRBJ2-5
cdr3_nt: TGTACTAACCGGGACAGGGACGAGACCCAGTACTTC
cdr3_aa: CTNRDRDETQYF

v_call: TRBV11-3
d_call: TRBD1
clone_size: NA
j_call: TRBJ2-1
cdr3_nt: TGTGCCAGCAGCTATACCTGGACAGGGGACTACAATGAGCAGTTCTTC
cdr3_aa: CASSYTWTGDYNEQFF

v_call: TRBV6-2/TRBV6-3
d_call: NA
clone_size: NA
j_call: TRBJ1-1
cdr3_nt: TGTGCCAGCAGTTACTCTCCGGACAGTAACACTGAAGCTTTCTTT
cdr3_aa: CASSYSPDSNTEAFF

v_call: TRBV2
d_call: NA
clone_size: NA
j_call: TRBJ1-3
cdr3_nt: TGTGCCAGCAGTGAAGGTTTTCAGGTTCAGGTTTACACCATATATTTT
cdr3_aa: CASSEGFQVQVYTIYF

v_call: TRBV19
d_call: NA
clone_size: NA
j_call: TRBJ2-7
cdr3_nt: TGTGCCAGTAGTATCGGACAGGGAGGGGCCTACGAGCAGTACTTC
cdr3_aa: CASSIGQGGAYEQYF

v_call: TRBV5-6
d_call: NA
clone_size: NA
j_call: TRBJ2-1
cdr3_nt: TGTGCCAGCAGCTTGGAAGGTTATGAGCAGTTCTTC
cdr3_aa: CASSLEGYEQFF

v_call: TRBV23-1
d_call: NA
clone_size: NA
j_call: TRBJ1-5
cdr3_nt: TGCGCCAGCAGTCAATCGGGGGTGTTGAGGGATAATAGCAATCAGCCCCAGCATTTT
cdr3_aa: CASSQSGVLRDNSNQPQHF

v_call: TRBV7-6
d_call: NA
clone_size: NA
j_call: TRBJ2-2
cdr3_nt: TGTGCCAGCAGCTTAGAGGCCCGGGGGCGCACCGGGGAGCTGTTTTTT
cdr3_aa: CASSLEARGRTGELFF

v_call: TRBV4-2
d_call: NA
clone_size: NA
j_call: TRBJ2-1
cdr3_nt: TGTGCCAGCAGCCAATCCCCCGGGGAGTACAATGAGCAGTTCTTC
cdr3_aa: CASSQSPGEYNEQFF

v_call: TRBV30
d_call: NA
clone_size: NA
j_call: TRBJ2-2
cdr3_nt: TGTGCCTGGAGTGCCGGGCAGGGGCGTACCGGGGAGCTGTTTTTT
cdr3_aa: CAWSAGQGRTGELFF

v_call: TRBV5-1
d_call: TRBD2
clone_size: NA
j_call: TRBJ2-3
cdr3_nt: TGCGCCAGCAGCTTAGCGGGGAACCCCACAGATACGCAGTATTTT
cdr3_aa: CASSLAGNPTDTQYF

v_call: TRBV7-9
d_call: TRBD2
clone_size: NA
j_call: TRBJ2-3
cdr3_nt: TGTGCCAGCAGCTTAGGTCTAGCGGACACAGATACGCAGTATTTT
cdr3_aa: CASSLGLADTDTQYF

v_call: TRBV11-2
d_call: NA
clone_size: once
j_call: TRBJ1-6
cdr3_nt: TGTGCCAGCAGTCGACAGAGTTATTCACCCCTCCACTTT
cdr3_aa: CASSRQSYSPLHF

v_call: TRBV19
d_call: NA
clone_size: NA
j_call: TRBJ1-4
cdr3_nt: TGTGCCAGTAGTCCTGCCTGGGGCCTCAATGAAAAACTGTTTTTT
cdr3_aa: CASSPAWGLNEKLFF